A single sample gave rise to the 11 T cell receptor beta chains below, sequenced in a study of tumor and adjacent non-tumor tissue in lung cancer. This sample's RNA came from whole unsorted tissue. Three rounds of nested PCR, following a modified ARM-PCR protocol, produced the TCRbeta library. TCRdb reanalysed the multiplex PCR reads using MiXCR and keeps one entry per CDR3 protein. The sample shows around 140,000 distinct CDR3 sequences, around 60% of them seen only once. Sequencing used lung tumor tissue. The receptors were gathered from a man in his fifties or sixties with small cell lung cancer.

Of note for this clonotype: A much more abundant neighbour one base away suggests this may be a read error. The V and J genes are TRBV4-2 and TRBJ2-1; no clear D gene. This CDR3 contains 13 residues. Per the germline V gene, CDR1 is LGHNA and CDR2 is YNFKEQ. CDR3 protein: CSSSQAGSTEQFF. The CDR3 DNA follows: TGTTCCAGCAGCCAAGCTGGAAGCACCGAGCAGTTCTTC.

The rearrangement joins TRBV6-6 to TRBJ2-3; D is uncertain. The CDR3 runs 16 residues. Trimming left V 1 base short and J 8 bases short, with 19 bases between. Germline CDR1 and CDR2: MNHNY and SVGAGI (reference sequence). CDR3 DNA: TGTGCCAGCAGTTACTTCCGTCTCGACTTCGCAGGTACGCAGTATTTT. Translating it yields CASSYFRLDFAGTQYF.

The rearrangement uses TRBV20-1 and TRBJ1-1, with D maybe TRBD1 (5 bases). In germline, CDR1 is DFQATT, CDR2 SNEGSKA (reference sequence). The V end lost 3 bases, the J end lost 8 bases, and 16 bases lay between the germline ends. The CDR3 covers 13 residues. CDR3 coding DNA: TGCAGTGCTAGTCTGTCCGGGGGGACGGAAGCTTTCTTT. Protein: CSASLSGGTEAFF.

In this sample, this clonotype turned up a few times. The chain combines TRBV12-3 or TRBV12-4 with TRBJ2-5; tentative D call: TRBD2 (5 bases). This CDR3 contains 16 residues. Between the trimmed V and J ends, which lost 6 bases and 5 bases, there was a span of 22 bases. CDR3 protein: CASRPQEAGLGETQYF. CDR3 in DNA: TGTGCCAGCAGACCACAAGAGGCGGGCCTTGGGGAGACCCAGTACTTC.

A single count supports this clonotype. The junction does not match germline at one end; this may be a read error. The V and J genes are TRBV28 and TRBJ1-5, with TRBD1 matching over 10 bases. The germline gives CDR1 MDHEN, CDR2 SYDVKM. This CDR3 is 15 amino acids long. CDR3 sequence (DNA): TGTACCAGCAGTTCACTGACAGGGGGCGATCAGCCCCAGCATTTT. Amino acid sequence: CTSSSLTGGDQPQHF.

The chain is built from TRBV6-5 and TRBJ2-3, with 8 bases aligning to TRBD1. Germline loops: CDR1 MNHEY, CDR2 SVGAGI. V was clipped by 6 bases and J by 0 bases; unmatched bases: 5. This CDR3 is 15 amino acids long. Here the CDR3 DNA reads TGTGCCAGCAGGATGGCAGGGGGCAGCACAGATACGCAGTATTTT. It encodes CASRMAGGSTDTQYF.

To note about this clonotype: Because it lacks the conserved phenylalanine or tryptophan at the end, this CDR3 is likely a read error. The rearrangement uses TRBV12-5 and TRBJ2-2; D is perhaps TRBD2 (5 bases). Germline V gene lookup returns CDR1 LGHNT and CDR2 FRNRAP. CDR3 length equals 14 residues. The CDR3 reads CASGLGHNTGVLFI. DNA for the CDR3: TGTGCTAGTGGTTTGGGTCATAACACCGGGGTGCTGTTTATT.

This chain connects TRBV20-1 to TRBJ2-1; no firm D call. Germline V gene data show CDR1 as DFQATT and CDR2 as SNEGSKA (reference sequence). The germline V and J ends were trimmed by 3 bases and 0 bases, with 6 bases remaining between them. This CDR3 contains 13 residues. The CDR3 DNA reads TGCAGTGCTAGCGTGAGCTCCTACAATGAGCAGTTCTTC. Translated: CSASVSSYNEQFF.

At least ten counts were recorded for this clonotype. The rearrangement uses TRBV20-1 and TRBJ2-1; possibly TRBD1 for D (6 bases). Looked up from germline, CDR1 is DFQATT and CDR2 is SNEGSKA (reference sequence). This CDR3 spans 11 amino acids. V was cut by 6 bases and J by 7 bases, with 10 bases left in between. The CDR3 DNA reads TGCAGTGCAGATGACAGGAATGAGCAGTTCTTC. Protein sequence: CSADDRNEQFF.

About this clonotype: At one of its ends the junction is not consistent with the germline gene, which may arise from a read error. The chain uses TRBV11-3 and TRBJ2-7; no clear D gene. In germline, CDR1 is SGHNT, CDR2 YENEEA. The CDR3 extends over 13 amino acids. This chain's CDR3 is CAGSQKSLYEQYF. CDR3 coding DNA: TGTGCCGGCAGCCAGAAATCGCTCTACGAGCAGTACTTC.

There are a few counts of this clonotype. A much larger clone is a single base away; this may be a read error. V usage is TRBV29-1 and J usage is TRBJ2-5; 9 bases map to TRBD1. V lost 7 bases and J lost 7; bases outside the gene matches: 10. Per the germline V gene, CDR1 is SQVTM and CDR2 is ANQGSEA. The CDR3 contains 13 residues. The CDR3, as DNA: TGCAGCGGAACAGGGGGCGCTATGGGGACCCAGTACTTC. Encoded protein: CSGTGGAMGTQYF.